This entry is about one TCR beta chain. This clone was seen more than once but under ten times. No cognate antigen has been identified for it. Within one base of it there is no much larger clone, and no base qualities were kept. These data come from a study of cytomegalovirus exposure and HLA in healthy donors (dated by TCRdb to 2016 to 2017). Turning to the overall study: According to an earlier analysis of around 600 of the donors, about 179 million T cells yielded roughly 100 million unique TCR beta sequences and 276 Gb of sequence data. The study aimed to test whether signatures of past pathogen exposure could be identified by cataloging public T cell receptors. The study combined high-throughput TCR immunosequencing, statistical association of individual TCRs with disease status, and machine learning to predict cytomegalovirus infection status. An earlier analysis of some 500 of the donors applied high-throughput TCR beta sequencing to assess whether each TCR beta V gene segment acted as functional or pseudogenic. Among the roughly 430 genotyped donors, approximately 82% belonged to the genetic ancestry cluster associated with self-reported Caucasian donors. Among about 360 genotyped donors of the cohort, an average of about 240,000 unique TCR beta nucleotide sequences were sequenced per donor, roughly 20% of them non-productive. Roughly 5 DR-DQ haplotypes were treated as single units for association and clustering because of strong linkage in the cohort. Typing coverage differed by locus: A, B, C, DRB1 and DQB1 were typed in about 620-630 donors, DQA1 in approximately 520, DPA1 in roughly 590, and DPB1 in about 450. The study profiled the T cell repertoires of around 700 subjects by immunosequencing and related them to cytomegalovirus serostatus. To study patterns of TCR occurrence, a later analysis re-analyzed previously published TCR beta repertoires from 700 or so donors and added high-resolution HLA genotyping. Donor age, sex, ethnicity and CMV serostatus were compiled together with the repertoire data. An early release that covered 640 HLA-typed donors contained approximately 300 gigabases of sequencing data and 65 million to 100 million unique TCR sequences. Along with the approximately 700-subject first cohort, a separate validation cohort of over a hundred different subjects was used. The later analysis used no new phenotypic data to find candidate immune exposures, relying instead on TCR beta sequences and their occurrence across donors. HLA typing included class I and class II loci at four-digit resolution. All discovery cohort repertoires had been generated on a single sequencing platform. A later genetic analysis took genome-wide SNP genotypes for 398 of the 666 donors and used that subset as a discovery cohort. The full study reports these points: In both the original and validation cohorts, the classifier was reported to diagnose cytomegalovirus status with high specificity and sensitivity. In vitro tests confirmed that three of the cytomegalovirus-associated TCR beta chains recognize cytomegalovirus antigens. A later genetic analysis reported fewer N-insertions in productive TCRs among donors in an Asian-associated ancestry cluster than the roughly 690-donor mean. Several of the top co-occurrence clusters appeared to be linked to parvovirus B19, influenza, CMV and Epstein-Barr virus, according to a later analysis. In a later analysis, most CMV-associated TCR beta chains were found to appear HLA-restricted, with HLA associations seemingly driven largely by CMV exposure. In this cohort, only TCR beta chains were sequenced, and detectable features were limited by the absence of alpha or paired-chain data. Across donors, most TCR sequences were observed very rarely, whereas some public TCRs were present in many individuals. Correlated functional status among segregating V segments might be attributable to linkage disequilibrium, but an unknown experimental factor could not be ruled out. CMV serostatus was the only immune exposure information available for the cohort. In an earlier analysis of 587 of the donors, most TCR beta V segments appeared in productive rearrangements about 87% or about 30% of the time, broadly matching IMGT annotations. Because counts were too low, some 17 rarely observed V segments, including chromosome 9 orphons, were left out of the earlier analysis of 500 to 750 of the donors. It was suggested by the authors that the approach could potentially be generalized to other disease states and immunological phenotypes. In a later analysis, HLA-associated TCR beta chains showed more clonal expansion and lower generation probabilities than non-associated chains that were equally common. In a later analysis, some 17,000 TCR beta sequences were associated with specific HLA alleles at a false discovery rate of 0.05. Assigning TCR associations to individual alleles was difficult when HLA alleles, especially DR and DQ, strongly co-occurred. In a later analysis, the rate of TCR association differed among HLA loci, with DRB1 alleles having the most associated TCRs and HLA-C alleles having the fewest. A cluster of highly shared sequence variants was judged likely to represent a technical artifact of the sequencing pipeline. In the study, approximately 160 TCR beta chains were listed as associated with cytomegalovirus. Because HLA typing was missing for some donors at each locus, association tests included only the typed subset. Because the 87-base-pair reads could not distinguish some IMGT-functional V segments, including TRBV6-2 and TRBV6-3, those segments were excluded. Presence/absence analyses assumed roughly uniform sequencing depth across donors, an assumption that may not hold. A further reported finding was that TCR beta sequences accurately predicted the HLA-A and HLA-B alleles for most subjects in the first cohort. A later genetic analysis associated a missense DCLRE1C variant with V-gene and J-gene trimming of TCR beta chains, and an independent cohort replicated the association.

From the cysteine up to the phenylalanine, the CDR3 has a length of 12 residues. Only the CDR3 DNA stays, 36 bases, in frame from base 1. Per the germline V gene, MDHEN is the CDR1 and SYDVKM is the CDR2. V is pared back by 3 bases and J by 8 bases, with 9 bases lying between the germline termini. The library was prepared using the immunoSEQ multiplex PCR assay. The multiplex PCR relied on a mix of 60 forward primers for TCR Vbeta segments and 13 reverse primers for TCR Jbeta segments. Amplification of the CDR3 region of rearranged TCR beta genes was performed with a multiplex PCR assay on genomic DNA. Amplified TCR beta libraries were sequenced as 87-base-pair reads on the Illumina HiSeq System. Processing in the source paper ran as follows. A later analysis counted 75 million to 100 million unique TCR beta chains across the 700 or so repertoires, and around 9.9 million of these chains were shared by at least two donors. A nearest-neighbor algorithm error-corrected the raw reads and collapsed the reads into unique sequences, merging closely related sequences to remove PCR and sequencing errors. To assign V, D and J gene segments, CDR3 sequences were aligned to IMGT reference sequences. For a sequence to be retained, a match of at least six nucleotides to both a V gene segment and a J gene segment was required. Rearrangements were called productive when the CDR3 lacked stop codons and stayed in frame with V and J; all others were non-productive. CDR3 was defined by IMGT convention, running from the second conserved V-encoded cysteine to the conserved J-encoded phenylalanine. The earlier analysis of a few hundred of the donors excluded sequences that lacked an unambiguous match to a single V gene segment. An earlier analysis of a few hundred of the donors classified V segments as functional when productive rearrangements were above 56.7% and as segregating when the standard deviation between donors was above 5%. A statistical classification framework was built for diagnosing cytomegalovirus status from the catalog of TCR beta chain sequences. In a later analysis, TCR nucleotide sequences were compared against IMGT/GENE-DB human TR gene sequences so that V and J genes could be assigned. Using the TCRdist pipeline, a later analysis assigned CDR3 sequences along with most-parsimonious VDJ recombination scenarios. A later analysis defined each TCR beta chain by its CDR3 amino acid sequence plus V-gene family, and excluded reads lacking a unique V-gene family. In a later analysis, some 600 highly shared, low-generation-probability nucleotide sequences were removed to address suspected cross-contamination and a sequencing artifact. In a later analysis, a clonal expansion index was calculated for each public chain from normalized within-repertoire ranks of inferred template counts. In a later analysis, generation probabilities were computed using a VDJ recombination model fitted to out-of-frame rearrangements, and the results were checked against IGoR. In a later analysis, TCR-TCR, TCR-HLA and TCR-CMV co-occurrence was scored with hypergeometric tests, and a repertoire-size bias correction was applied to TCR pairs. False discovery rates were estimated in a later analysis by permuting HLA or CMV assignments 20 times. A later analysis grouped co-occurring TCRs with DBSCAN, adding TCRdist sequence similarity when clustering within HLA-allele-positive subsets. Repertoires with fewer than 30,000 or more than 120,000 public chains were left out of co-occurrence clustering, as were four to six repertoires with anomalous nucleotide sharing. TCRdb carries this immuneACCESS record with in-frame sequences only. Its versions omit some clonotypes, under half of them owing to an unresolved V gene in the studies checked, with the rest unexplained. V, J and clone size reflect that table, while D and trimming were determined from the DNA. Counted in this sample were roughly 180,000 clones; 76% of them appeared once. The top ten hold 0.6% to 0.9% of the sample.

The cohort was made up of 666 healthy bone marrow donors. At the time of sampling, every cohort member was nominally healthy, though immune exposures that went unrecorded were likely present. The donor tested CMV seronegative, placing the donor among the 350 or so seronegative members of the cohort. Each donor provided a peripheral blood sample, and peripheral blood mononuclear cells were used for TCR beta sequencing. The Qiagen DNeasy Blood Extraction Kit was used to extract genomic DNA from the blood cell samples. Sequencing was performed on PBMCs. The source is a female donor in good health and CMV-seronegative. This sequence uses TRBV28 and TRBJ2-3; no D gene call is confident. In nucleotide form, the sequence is TGTGCCAGCAGTTTCGCGACGGGTACGCAGTATTTT. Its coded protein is CASSFATGTQYF. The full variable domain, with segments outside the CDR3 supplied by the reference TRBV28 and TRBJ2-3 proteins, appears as DVKVTQSSRYLVKRTGEKVFLECVQDMDHENMFWYRQDPGLGLRLIYFSYDVKMKEKGDIPEGYSVSREKKERFSLILESASTNQTSMYLCASSFATGTQYFGPGTRLTVL.